Below, one T cell receptor (beta chain) is given with its context. This receptor's antigen is unknown. Nothing much larger sits one base from this clone, and base qualities are not available. TCRbeta CDR3 regions were amplified from genomic DNA using the immunoSEQ Assay, a bias-controlled multiplex PCR. The original pipeline was this. The number of nucleated cells in each sample was estimated from the amplification of reference gene primers within the assay. To quantify the absolute abundance of each unique TCRbeta CDR3 rearrangement, sequence reads were collapsed and filtered. Productive Simpson clonality was computed per sample as the square root of Simpson's diversity index over productive rearrangements. TCRdb took this table from immuneACCESS and kept in-frame rearrangements with V and J called. Such tables lack part of the clones; where checked against another copy, unresolved V genes explain under half of the gap, and the rest is unexplained. From that table come the V and J calls and clone size; the DNA was used to work out D and trimming. The sample table holds fewer than 200,000 clones, of which roughly 82% were seen once. Around 7% of the sample is in the top ten clones.

The sample belongs to a study of blood T cell repertoires in COVID-19 (dated by TCRdb to the early 2020s). For the study in its entirety: Samples from collaborators originated in the United States, Italy and Spain and spanned both the acute and convalescent phases of COVID-19. Subjects who had been exposed to COVID-19, were actively infected with it, or had recovered from it provided the deeply sampled blood TCRbeta repertoires that made up the dataset. Where available, HLA class I and class II types were taken from metadata supplied by the sample provider and were not determined by assay-based typing. The prospective study material was composed of cDNA or gDNA derived from T cells, B-cell-depleted T cells, or PBMCs. Nearly every sample came with metadata listing a de-identified subject ID, COVID-19 status, age in years and sex. Samples were obtained from the ongoing ImmuneRACE study (first 160 participants) and from 1,254 subjects provided by 6 global collaborators. A freely available public database, intended as a resource for researchers studying the immune response to SARS-CoV-2, is where the repertoires were released. General study outcomes and caveats: The quantity of clinical and demographic metadata differed by source and by participant and was supplied without curation.

At one collaborating source in Seattle, patients were enrolled during active infection and were followed longitudinally through the course of disease. Whole blood was collected in K2EDTA tubes by collaborating institutions according to the institutions' own protocols. For TCRbeta analysis, collaborators shipped samples as frozen whole blood, isolated PBMCs, or DNA extracted from either of those sample types. According to the germline V gene (reference sequence), CDR1 reads SGHNT and CDR2 reads YYREEE. After removal of 7 bases from V and 1 base from J, the junction retains 5 bases not matched to a gene. The CDR3 spans 14 residues, from the cysteine through the phenylalanine. The CDR3 DNA has 42 bases and is translated from base 1.

The sequencing input was peripheral blood. The source of this sequence is a woman aged 40 to 50 with COVID-19, enrolled during active disease. The chain is assembled from TRBV5-4 and TRBJ2-7; 10 bases in the middle match TRBD1. CDR3 reads: CASQGQGGSYEQYF. At the DNA level, the sequence is TGTGCCAGCCAAGGACAGGGGGGGTCCTACGAGCAGTACTTC.